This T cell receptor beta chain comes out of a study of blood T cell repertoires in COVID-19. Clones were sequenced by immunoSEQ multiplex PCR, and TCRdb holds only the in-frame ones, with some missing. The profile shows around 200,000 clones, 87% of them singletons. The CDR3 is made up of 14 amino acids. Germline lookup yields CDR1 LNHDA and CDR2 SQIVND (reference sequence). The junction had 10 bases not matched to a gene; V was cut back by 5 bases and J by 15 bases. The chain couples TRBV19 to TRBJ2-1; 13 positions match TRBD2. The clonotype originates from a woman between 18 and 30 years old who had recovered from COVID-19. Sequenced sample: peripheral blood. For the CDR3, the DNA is TGTGCCAGTAGTCCAACTAGCGGGAGGGCCATGCGGTTCTTC. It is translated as CASSPTSGRAMRFF.